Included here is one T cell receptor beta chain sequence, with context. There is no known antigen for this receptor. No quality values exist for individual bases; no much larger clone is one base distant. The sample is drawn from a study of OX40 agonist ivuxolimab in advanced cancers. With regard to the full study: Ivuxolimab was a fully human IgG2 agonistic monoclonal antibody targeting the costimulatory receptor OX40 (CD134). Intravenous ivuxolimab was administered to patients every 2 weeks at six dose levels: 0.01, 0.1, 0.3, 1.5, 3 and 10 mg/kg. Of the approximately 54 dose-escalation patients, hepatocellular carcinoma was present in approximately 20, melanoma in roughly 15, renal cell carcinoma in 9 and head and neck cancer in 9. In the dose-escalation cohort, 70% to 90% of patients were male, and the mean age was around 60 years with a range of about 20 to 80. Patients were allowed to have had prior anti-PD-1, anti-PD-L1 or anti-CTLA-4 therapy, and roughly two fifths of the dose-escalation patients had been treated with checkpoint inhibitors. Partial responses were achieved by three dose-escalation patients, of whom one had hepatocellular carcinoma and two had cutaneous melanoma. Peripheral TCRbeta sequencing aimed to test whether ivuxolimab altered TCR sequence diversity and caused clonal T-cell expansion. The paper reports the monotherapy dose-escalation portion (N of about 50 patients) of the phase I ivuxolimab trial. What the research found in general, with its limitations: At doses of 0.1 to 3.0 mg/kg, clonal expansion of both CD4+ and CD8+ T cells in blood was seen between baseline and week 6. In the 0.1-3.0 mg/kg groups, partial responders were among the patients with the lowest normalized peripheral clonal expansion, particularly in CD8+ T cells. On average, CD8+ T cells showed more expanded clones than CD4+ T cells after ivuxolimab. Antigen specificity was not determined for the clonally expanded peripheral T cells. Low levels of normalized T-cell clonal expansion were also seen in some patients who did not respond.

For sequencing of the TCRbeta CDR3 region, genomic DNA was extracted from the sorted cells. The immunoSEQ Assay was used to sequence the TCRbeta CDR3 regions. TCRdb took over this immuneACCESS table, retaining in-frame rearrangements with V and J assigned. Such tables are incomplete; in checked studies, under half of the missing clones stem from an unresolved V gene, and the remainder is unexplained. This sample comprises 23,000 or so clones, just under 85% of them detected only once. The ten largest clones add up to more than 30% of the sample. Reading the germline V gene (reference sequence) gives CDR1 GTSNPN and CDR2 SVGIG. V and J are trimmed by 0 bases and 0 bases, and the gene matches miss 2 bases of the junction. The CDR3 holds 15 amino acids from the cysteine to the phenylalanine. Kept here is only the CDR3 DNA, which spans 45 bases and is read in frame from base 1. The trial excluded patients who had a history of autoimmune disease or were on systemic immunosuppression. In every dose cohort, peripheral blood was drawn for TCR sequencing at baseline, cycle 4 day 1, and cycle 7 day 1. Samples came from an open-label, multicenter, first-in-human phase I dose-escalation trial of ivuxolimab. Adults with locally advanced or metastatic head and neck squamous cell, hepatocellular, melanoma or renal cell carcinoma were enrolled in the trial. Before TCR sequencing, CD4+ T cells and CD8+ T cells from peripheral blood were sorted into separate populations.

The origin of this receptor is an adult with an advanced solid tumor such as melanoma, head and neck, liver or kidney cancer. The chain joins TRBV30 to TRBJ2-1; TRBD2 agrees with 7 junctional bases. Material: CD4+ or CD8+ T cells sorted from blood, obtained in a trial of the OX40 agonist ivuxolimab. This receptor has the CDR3 CAWSVSGGSYNEQFF. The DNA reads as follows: TGTGCCTGGAGTGTGTCGGGAGGCTCCTACAATGAGCAGTTCTTC.